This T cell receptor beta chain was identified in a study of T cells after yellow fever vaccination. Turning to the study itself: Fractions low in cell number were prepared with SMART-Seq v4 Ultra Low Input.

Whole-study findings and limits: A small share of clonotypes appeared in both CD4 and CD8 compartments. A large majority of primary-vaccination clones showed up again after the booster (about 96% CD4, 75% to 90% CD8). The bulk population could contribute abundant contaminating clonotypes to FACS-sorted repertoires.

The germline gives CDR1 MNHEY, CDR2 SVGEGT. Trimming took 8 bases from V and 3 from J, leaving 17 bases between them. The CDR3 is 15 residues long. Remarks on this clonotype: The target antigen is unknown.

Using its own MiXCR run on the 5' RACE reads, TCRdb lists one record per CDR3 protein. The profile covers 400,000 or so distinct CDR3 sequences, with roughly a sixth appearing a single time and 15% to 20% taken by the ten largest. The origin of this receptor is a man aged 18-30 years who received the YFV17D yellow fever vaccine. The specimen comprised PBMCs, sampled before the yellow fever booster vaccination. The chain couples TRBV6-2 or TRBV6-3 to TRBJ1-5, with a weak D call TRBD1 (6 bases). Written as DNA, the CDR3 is TGTGCCAGCTGGACCTGGGGGGCCCCCAATCAGCCCCAGCATTTT. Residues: CASWTWGAPNQPQHF.